One and the same sample provided the 28 T cell receptor beta chains below, sequenced in a study of Graves' ophthalmopathy and Graves' hyperthyroidism. RNA transcripts served as template for amplifying TCR beta CDR3 sequences. RT-PCR with HTBI primers came first, then second-round multiplex PCR. MiXCR, run by TCRdb on the multiplex PCR reads, gives a single entry per CDR3 protein. Here the sample spans 400,000 to 450,000 distinct CDR3 sequences, approximately 21% being singletons. Specimen: peripheral blood. These receptors were obtained from a woman between 18 and 29 years old with stable Graves' hyperthyroidism.

This clonotype was seen many times. The genes are TRBV7-9 and TRBJ2-7, with D possibly matching TRBD1 (6 bases). Germline assignment: CDR1 SEHNR and CDR2 FQNEAQ (reference sequence). This CDR3 is built from 14 residues. Trimming cost V 5 bases and J 1 base, with 12 bases left between them. This chain's CDR3 is CASSPPGHSYEQYF. CDR3 DNA: TGTGCCAGCAGCCCACCGGGACATTCCTACGAGCAGTACTTC.

The chain is built from TRBV6-2 or TRBV6-3 and TRBJ2-7; the D gene is possibly TRBD1 (6 bases). V lost 8 bases, J lost 0 bases, and 17 bases lay in between. This CDR3 is 15 amino acids long. Per germline, CDR1 MNHEY and CDR2 SVGEGT. The CDR3 coding sequence is TGTGCCAGCGGCACTGCAGGGGCCTTCTCCTACGAGCAGTACTTC. This encodes CASGTAGAFSYEQYF.

This clonotype was counted only a few times. This rearrangement joins TRBV4-2 to TRBJ2-5; TRBD2 matches 11 bases. The germline V gene has CDR1 LGHNA and CDR2 YNFKEQ. This CDR3 contains 17 residues. The junction had 8 bases not matched to a gene; V was cut back by 2 bases and J by 3 bases. In nucleotides, the CDR3 is TGTGCCAGCAGCCAAAGAGATCTAGCGGGAGGCGAAGAGACCCAGTACTTC. Its protein is CASSQRDLAGGEETQYF.

The CDR3 here is CASSPTIRTGHGYTF. The CDR3 coding sequence is TGTGCCAGCAGTCCAACAATTAGGACAGGGCATGGCTACACCTTC. The chain combines TRBV12-3 or TRBV12-4 with TRBJ1-2; 8 nucleotides match TRBD1. The V gene end was trimmed by 5 bases and the J gene end by 6 bases; junction bases not matched to a gene: 11. The length of the CDR3 is 15 residues.

This clonotype was detected ten times or more. The gene calls are TRBV9 and TRBJ2-5; 7 bases align to TRBD1. CDR1 is SGDLS and CDR2 is YYNGEE in the germline V gene. With V trimmed by 4 bases and J by 1 base, 13 bases remained unmatched. This CDR3 contains 17 residues. The CDR3 is CASSPHLTGQIQETQYF. CDR3 bases: TGTGCCAGCAGCCCACACCTCACGGGACAGATCCAAGAGACCCAGTACTTC.

This clonotype was counted ten times or more. This chain links TRBV6-2 or TRBV6-3 with TRBJ2-7, with TRBD2 matching 7 bases. V lost 5 bases and J lost 4; bases outside the gene matches: 8. CDR1 and CDR2 (germline): MNHEY, SVGEGT. This CDR3 has 14 residues. The chain's CDR3 is CASSGGSPLYEQYF. The DNA of the CDR3 is TGTGCCAGCAGTGGCGGGAGTCCCTTGTACGAGCAGTACTTC.

This clonotype was observed many times. V is TRBV5-6 and J is TRBJ2-5; 9 positions agree with TRBD1. The CDR3 has 15 residues. The germline V gene encodes CDR1 SGHDT and CDR2 YYEEEE. Unmatched junction bases numbered 6, after V lost 3 bases and J lost 3 bases. The CDR3 region is CASSSPRTGEETQYF. CDR3 coding DNA: TGTGCCAGCAGCTCACCTAGGACAGGGGAAGAGACCCAGTACTTC.

In this sample, this clonotype turned up many times. For the CDR3, the DNA is TGCAGTGCTAGAGAGACCCGCATGAGGGGCTGGTACAATGAGCAGTTCTTC. It yields the protein CSARETRMRGWYNEQFF. This chain uses TRBV20-1 with TRBJ2-1; D could derive from TRBD1 or TRBD2 (5 bases each). Deletions cut 0 bases from V and 4 bases from J, with 19 bases between. This CDR3 is built from 17 residues. Per the germline V gene, CDR1 is DFQATT and CDR2 is SNEGSKA (reference sequence).

This clonotype has ten or more counts. The gene calls are TRBV20-1 and TRBJ1-1, with D unresolved. This CDR3 has 12 residues. Trimming left V 6 bases short and J 1 base short, with 9 bases between. Per the germline V gene, CDR1 is DFQATT and CDR2 is SNEGSKA (reference sequence). The CDR3 reads CSAFVQNTEAFF. The CDR3 DNA reads as TGCAGTGCATTCGTCCAGAACACTGAAGCTTTCTTT.

The chain links TRBV20-1 to TRBJ1-5, with 11 bases aligning to TRBD1. The junction had 5 bases not matched to a gene; V was cut back by 4 bases and J by 6 bases. Looked up from germline, CDR1 is DFQATT and CDR2 is SNEGSKA (reference sequence). The CDR3 runs 14 residues. Written as DNA, the CDR3 is TGCAGTGCTAACTCCGGGACAGGGGGTCAGCCCCAGCATTTT. Protein: CSANSGTGGQPQHF.

The chain recombines TRBV28 with TRBJ2-4; tentative D call: TRBD2 (6 bases). CDR3 length: 12 residues. V lost 7 bases, J lost 7 bases, and 11 bases lay in between. CDR1 and CDR2 (germline): MDHEN, SYDVKM. The CDR3 DNA is TGTGCCAGCACGGCGGGGCGGAACATTCAGTACTTC. Its protein product is CASTAGRNIQYF.

The J gene is TRBJ2-2, the V gene TRBV7-8, with a tentative D call TRBD1 (5 bases). Trimming took 5 bases from V and 0 from J, leaving 16 bases between them. Germline V gives CDR1 SGHVS, CDR2 FQNEAQ. The CDR3 consists of 17 residues. The CDR3 DNA sequence: TGTGCCAGCAGCCCGAACAGGAAGGGGACGAACACCGGGGAGCTGTTTTTT. Residues: CASSPNRKGTNTGELFF.

This clonotype was recorded at least ten times. The chain employs TRBV7-2 and TRBJ2-7, with no clear D. V lost 5 bases, J lost 3 bases, and 14 bases lay in between. Looked up from germline, CDR1 is SGHTA and CDR2 is FQGNSA. CDR3 length equals 14 residues. The CDR3 loop is CASSAFGPFYEQYF. Here the CDR3 DNA reads TGTGCCAGCAGCGCGTTTGGCCCGTTCTACGAGCAGTACTTC.

This clonotype came up many times. The chain couples TRBV6-1 to TRBJ2-7; 11 nucleotides agree with TRBD1. The V gene end was trimmed by 6 bases and the J gene end by 4 bases; junction bases not matched to a gene: 5. The CDR3 is 14 residues long. CDR1 and CDR2 (germline): MNHNS, SASEGT. CDR3 sequence reads: CASSRDRGSYEQYF. DNA of the CDR3: TGTGCCAGCAGCCGGGACAGGGGGTCGTACGAGCAGTACTTC.

This clonotype was seen many times. The chain couples TRBV5-1 to TRBJ1-6; 12 bases fit TRBD1. This CDR3 region has 14 residues. The V gene's germline CDR1 is SGHRS and CDR2 YFSETQ. Unmatched junction bases numbered 5, after V lost 4 bases and J lost 12 bases. DNA for the CDR3: TGCGCCAGCAGCCGGGACAGGGGGCCCTTACCCCTCCACTTT. Protein sequence: CASSRDRGPLPLHF. The whole variable domain, filled in from reference TRBV5-1 and TRBJ1-6, reads KAGVTQTPRYLIKTRGQQVTLSCSPISGHRSVSWYQQTPGQGLQFLFEYFSETQRNKGNFPGRFSGRQFSNSRSEMNVSTLELGDSALYLCASSRDRGPLPLHFGNGTRLTVT.

This clonotype was detected many times. The chain has TRBV2 and TRBJ2-7; TRBD2 agrees at 10 bases. The length of the CDR3 is 17 residues. The germline gives CDR1 SNHLY, CDR2 FYNNEI. After removal of 5 bases from V and 4 bases from J, the junction contained 14 bases not matched to a gene. Written as DNA, the CDR3 is TGTGCCAGCAGTCAGACTAGCGGGTCTAAAGGAGGTTACGAGCAGTACTTC. Translation: CASSQTSGSKGGYEQYF.

A note on this clonotype: This likely comes from a read error, as the CDR3 has no conserved phenylalanine or tryptophan at its end. V usage is TRBV28 and J usage is TRBJ2-2, with D possibly TRBD1 on 6 matching bases. CDR3 length: 16 amino acids. The V gene's germline CDR1 is MDHEN and CDR2 SYDVKM. Between the trimmed V and J ends, which lost 8 bases and 4 bases, there was a span of 20 bases. The CDR3 sequence is CASGDRDNLLTGELFL. DNA of the CDR3: TGTGCCAGCGGGGACCGGGACAACCTTCTCACCGGGGAGCTGTTTCTT.

This clonotype was seen ten or more times. This sequence joins TRBV30 and TRBJ1-3, with a tentative D call TRBD1 (5 bases). The CDR3 runs to 14 residues. Trimming took 4 bases from V and 0 from J, leaving 10 bases between them. From germline, CDR1 is GTSNPN and CDR2 SVGIG (reference sequence). CDR3 residues: CAWTPGGSGNTIYF. CDR3 coding DNA: TGTGCCTGGACTCCCGGGGGCTCTGGAAACACCATATATTTT.

The table lists this clonotype with a few counts. V gene TRBV6-2 or TRBV6-3 combines with J gene TRBJ1-2, with D unclear. CDR1 MNHEY and CDR2 SVGEGT come from the germline V gene. Trimming pared 8 bases from V and 3 bases from J, leaving 10 bases between. The CDR3 runs 12 residues. The CDR3 nucleotides read TGTGCCAGCGCCCCCGTGTACTATGGCTACACCTTC. The encoded protein is CASAPVYYGYTF.

The table lists this clonotype with a few counts. The conserved phenylalanine or tryptophan is not found at the CDR3 terminus, so this likely reflects a read error. The chain joins TRBV4-3 to TRBJ2-5, with 10 bases aligning to TRBD2. The CDR3 has 18 amino acids. With 0 bases clipped from V and 1 base from J, the junction kept 8 bases outside the gene matches. Germline V gene data show CDR1 as LGHNA and CDR2 as YSLEER. The CDR3 nucleotides are TGCGCCAGCAGCCAAGAACCTAGCGGGAGTTTCCGCCAAGAGACCCAGTACCTC. Residues: CASSQEPSGSFRQETQYL.

This clonotype was detected many times. The chain carries TRBV6-2 or TRBV6-3 and TRBJ2-7; D might be TRBD1 (6 bases). With 4 bases removed from V and 5 bases from J, the gap between germline ends came to 18 bases. CDR1 and CDR2 (germline): MNHEY, SVGEGT. This CDR3 is built from 15 residues. This CDR3 is CASSSLGHPVHEQYF. The CDR3 nucleotides read TGTGCCAGCAGTTCTCTGGGACACCCGGTCCACGAGCAGTACTTC.

This clonotype came up a few times. CDR3 DNA: TGTGCCAGCAGCATGGACATTAATGCTGAAGCTTTCTTT. As protein: CASSMDINAEAFF. This chain joins TRBV11-2 and TRBJ1-1; perhaps TRBD1 as D (5 bases). V was shortened by 5 bases and J by 6 bases, with 13 bases between the two germline ends. The CDR3 consists of 13 residues. Germline V lookup: CDR1 SGHAT, CDR2 FQNNGV.

This clonotype has just one count. The chain uses TRBV2 and TRBJ1-2; D is unclear. V was pared by 0 bases and J by 11 bases, with 19 bases between. CDR1 is SNHLY, CDR2 FYNNEI, per germline. The CDR3 runs 15 residues. CDR3 sequence (DNA): TGTGCCAGCAGTGAAGCGACTATCCGGGCCCGGAGGTACACCTTC. This sequence encodes CASSEATIRARRYTF.

The V gene is TRBV7-3, the J gene TRBJ2-5; D unresolved. V lost 2 bases and J lost 5, with 9 bases in between. Germline V gene data show CDR1 as SGHTA and CDR2 as FQGTGA. The CDR3 is made up of 13 amino acids. CDR3 sequence: CASSLGRDETQYF. DNA of the CDR3: TGTGCCAGCAGCTTAGGGCGCGACGAGACCCAGTACTTC.

This clonotype was seen a handful of times. The chain joins TRBV19 to TRBJ2-3; 8 bases match TRBD1. This CDR3 is built from 16 residues. CDR1 is LNHDA, CDR2 SQIVND, per germline (reference sequence). V lost 8 bases, J lost 0 bases, and 10 bases stayed unmatched. The CDR3 loop is CASSILTGASTDTQYF. CDR3 DNA sequence: TGTGCCAGTTCGATCCTGACAGGGGCCAGCACAGATACGCAGTATTTT.

This clonotype has a count of ten or more. V is TRBV20-1 and J is TRBJ1-1, with 7 bases aligning to TRBD1. The V segment lost 3 bases and the J segment 7 bases; nucleotides outside the gene matches: 11. From germline, CDR1 is DFQATT and CDR2 SNEGSKA (reference sequence). The CDR3 runs 14 residues. In nucleotides, the CDR3 is TGCAGTGCTAGCCGAGACAGGGACGGGGGTGAAGCTTTCTTT. It is translated as CSASRDRDGGEAFF.

This clonotype occurred many times. The chain links TRBV6-5 to TRBJ2-5; 8 nucleotides align to TRBD1. This CDR3 comprises 16 residues. Germline CDR1 is MNHEY and CDR2 is SVGAGI. V lost 2 bases, J lost 4 bases, and 9 bases stayed unmatched. The CDR3 protein is CASSYTPGGAVETQYF. DNA of the CDR3: TGTGCCAGCAGTTACACCCCAGGGGGCGCAGTAGAGACCCAGTACTTC.

This chain uses TRBV6-1 with TRBJ1-3; D is undetermined. Trimming removed 11 bases at V and 0 bases at J, with 8 bases between. The CDR3 runs 12 residues. Germline assignment: CDR1 MNHNS and CDR2 SASEGT. The CDR3 loop reads CAAVGSGNTIYF. DNA of the CDR3: TGTGCCGCGGTGGGCTCTGGAAACACCATATATTTT.